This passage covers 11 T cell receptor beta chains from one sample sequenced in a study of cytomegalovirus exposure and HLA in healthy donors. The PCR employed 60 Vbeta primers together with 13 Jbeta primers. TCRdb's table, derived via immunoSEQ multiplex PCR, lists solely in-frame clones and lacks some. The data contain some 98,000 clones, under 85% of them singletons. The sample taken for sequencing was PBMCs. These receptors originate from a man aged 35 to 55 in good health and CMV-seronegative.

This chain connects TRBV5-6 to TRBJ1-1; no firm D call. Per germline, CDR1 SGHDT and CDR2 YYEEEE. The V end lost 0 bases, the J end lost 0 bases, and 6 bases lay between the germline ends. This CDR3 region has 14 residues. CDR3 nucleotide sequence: TGTGCCAGCAGCTTGGACAGCCTGAACACTGAAGCTTTCTTT. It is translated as CASSLDSLNTEAFF.

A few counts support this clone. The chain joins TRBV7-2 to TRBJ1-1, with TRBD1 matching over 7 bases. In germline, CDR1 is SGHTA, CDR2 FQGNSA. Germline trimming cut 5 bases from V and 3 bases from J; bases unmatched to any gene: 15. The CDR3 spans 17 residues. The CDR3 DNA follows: TGTGCCAGCAGCCCAAAGTCTACAGGGGTGATAGACACTGAAGCTTTCTTT. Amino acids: CASSPKSTGVIDTEAFF.

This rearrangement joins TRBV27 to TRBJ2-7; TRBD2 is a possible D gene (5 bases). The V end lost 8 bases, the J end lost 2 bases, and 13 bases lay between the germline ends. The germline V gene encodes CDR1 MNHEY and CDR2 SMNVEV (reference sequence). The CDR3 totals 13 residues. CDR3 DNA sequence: TGTGCCAGCCAAAGCGGAACCCCCTACGAGCAGTACTTC. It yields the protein CASQSGTPYEQYF.

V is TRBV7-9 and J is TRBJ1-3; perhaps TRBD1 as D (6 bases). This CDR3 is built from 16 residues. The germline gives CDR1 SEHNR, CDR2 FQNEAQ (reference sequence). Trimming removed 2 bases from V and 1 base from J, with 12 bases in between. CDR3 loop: CASSLTPQGSGNTIYF. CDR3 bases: TGTGCCAGCAGCTTAACGCCCCAGGGGTCTGGAAACACCATATATTTT.

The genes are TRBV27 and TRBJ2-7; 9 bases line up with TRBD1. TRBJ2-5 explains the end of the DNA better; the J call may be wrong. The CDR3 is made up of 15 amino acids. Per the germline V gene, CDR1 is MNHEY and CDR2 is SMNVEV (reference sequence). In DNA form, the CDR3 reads TGTGCCAGCAGGGCCGGGACAGGGAGATGGGAGACCCAGTACTTC. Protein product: CASRAGTGRWETQYF.

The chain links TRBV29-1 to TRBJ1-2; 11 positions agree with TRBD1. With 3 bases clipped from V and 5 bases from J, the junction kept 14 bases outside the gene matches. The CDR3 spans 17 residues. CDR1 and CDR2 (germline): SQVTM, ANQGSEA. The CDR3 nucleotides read TGCAGCGTTGACGGTGGGACAGGGGGTCCCATTTTATATGGCTACACCTTC. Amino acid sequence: CSVDGGTGGPILYGYTF.

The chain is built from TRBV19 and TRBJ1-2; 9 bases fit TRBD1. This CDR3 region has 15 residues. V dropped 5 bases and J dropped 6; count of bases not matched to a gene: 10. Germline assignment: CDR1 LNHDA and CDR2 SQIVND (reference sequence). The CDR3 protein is CASSAGQGPRDGYTF. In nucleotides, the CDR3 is TGTGCCAGTAGTGCTGGACAGGGGCCTCGAGATGGCTACACCTTC.

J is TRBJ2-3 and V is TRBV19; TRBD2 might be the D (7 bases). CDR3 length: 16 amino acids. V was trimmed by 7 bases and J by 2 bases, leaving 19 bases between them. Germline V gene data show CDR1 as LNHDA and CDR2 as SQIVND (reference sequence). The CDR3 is CASTVSRGATTDTQYF. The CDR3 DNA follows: TGTGCCAGTACTGTCTCACGGGGGGCTACCACAGATACGCAGTATTTT.

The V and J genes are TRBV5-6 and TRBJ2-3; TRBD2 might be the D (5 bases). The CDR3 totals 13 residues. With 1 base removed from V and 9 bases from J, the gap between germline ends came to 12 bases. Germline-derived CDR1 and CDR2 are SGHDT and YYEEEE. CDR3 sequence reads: CASSLFRGGTQYF. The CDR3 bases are TGTGCCAGCAGCTTGTTTCGGGGTGGGACGCAGTATTTT. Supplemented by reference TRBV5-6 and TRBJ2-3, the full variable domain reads DAGVTQSPTHLIKTRGQQVTLRCSPKSGHDTVSWYQQALGQGPQFIFQYYEEEERQRGNFPDRFSGHQFPNYSSELNVNALLLGDSALYLCASSLFRGGTQYFGPGTRLTVL.

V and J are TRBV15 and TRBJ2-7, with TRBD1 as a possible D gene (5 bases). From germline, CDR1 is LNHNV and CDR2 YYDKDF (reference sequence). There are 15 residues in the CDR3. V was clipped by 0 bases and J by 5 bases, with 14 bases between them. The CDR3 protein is CATSRDSAGINEQYF. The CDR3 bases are TGTGCCACCAGCAGAGATTCAGCAGGGATCAACGAGCAGTACTTC.

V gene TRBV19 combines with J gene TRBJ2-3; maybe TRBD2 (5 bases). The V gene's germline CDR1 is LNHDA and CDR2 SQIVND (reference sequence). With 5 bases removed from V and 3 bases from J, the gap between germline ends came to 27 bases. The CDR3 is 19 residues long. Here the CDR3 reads CASSPQGSGFGGFTDTQYF. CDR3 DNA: TGTGCCAGTAGTCCCCAAGGATCGGGTTTCGGAGGTTTTACAGATACGCAGTATTTT.